Shown below are 17 T cell receptor beta chains from a single sample sequenced in a study of blood T cell repertoires in COVID-19 (dated by TCRdb to about 2020). To prepare the library, the immunoSEQ multiplex PCR assay was applied. Held by TCRdb, this immuneACCESS table contains in-frame sequences only and omits some clones. Under half of the omission traces to an unresolved V gene where checked; the cause of the rest is unknown. This sample comprises about 81,000 clones, more than 70% of them detected only once. The ten biggest clones cover about 15% of the sample. The material sequenced was peripheral blood. These receptors were taken from a woman aged 70-85 years with acute or convalescent COVID-19.

The count of this clone is one. The rearrangement uses TRBV24-1 and TRBJ2-1; D is unresolved. Germline CDR1 reads KGHDR; CDR2 reads SFDVKD. The CDR3 covers 12 residues. The ends were cut back, 9 bases at V and 5 bases at J, with 10 bases in the middle. CDR3: CATGQTNNEQFF. In DNA form, the CDR3 reads TGTGCCACCGGCCAAACGAACAATGAGCAGTTCTTC.

The V call is TRBV7-9, the J call TRBJ1-3; no definite D call. The germline CDR1 and CDR2 sequences are SEHNR and FQNEAQ (reference sequence). The CDR3 has 15 amino acids. The V end was cut by 2 bases, the J end by 0 bases, with 8 bases between. CDR3 residues: CASSLTYSSGNTIYF. The CDR3 DNA reads as TGTGCCAGCAGCTTAACGTACTCCTCTGGAAACACCATATATTTT. The full variable domain, rest sourced from reference TRBV7-9 and TRBJ1-3, is DTGVSQNPRHKITKRGQNVTFRCDPISEHNRLYWYRQTLGQGPEFLTYFQNEAQLEKSRLLSDRFSAERPKGSFSTLEIQRTEQGDSAMYLCASSLTYSSGNTIYFGEGSWLTVV.

The rearrangement uses TRBV4-3 and TRBJ2-3; 7 bases fit TRBD2. This CDR3 spans 18 amino acids. J lost 3 bases, V lost 0 bases, and 12 bases had no gene match. CDR1 and CDR2 from the germline V gene are LGHNA and YSLEER. This CDR3 is CASSQDIEEGGFTDTQYF. The CDR3 bases are TGCGCCAGCAGCCAAGATATAGAAGAGGGAGGGTTTACAGATACGCAGTATTTT.

The chain recombines TRBV5-6 with TRBJ2-2; 7 bases are a match to TRBD1. The V segment lost 4 bases and the J segment 4 bases; nucleotides outside the gene matches: 10. CDR1 is SGHDT and CDR2 is YYEEEE in the germline V gene. The CDR3 extends over 16 amino acids. CDR3 DNA sequence: TGTGCCAGCAGCAGTGACAGGGAACGACGCACCGGGGAGCTGTTTTTT. As protein: CASSSDRERRTGELFF.

This sequence joins TRBV6-5 and TRBJ2-5, with a tentative D call TRBD2 (6 bases). The CDR3 totals 14 residues. V gave up 2 bases and J gave up 7 bases, with 14 bases separating them. Germline CDR1 and CDR2: MNHEY and SVGAGI. CDR3 residues: CASSYRTTRGTQYF. CDR3 nucleotides: TGTGCCAGCAGTTACAGGACTACTCGCGGGACCCAGTACTTC.

This clone was observed once. The V call is TRBV19, the J call TRBJ2-1; no clear D. This CDR3 is 14 amino acids long. Trimming pared 0 bases from V and 9 bases from J, leaving 12 bases between. Germline CDR1 is LNHDA and CDR2 is SQIVND (reference sequence). Written as DNA, the CDR3 is TGTGCCAGTAGTATAGAATCTGCGGCGGTTGAGCAGTTCTTC. This translates into CASSIESAAVEQFF.

This clone showed up just a few times. V usage is TRBV29-1 and J usage is TRBJ2-2, with 7 bases identical to TRBD1. The J segment lost 3 bases and the V segment lost 6 bases, leaving 10 bases of the junction unmatched. The CDR3 contains 15 residues. CDR1 SQVTM and CDR2 ANQGSEA come from the germline V gene. The CDR3 protein is CSVAQGGRDTGELFF. The CDR3 bases are TGCAGCGTCGCCCAAGGGGGCAGAGACACCGGGGAGCTGTTTTTT.

The gene calls are TRBV27 and TRBJ2-1; no definite D call. The germline V gene encodes CDR1 MNHEY and CDR2 SMNVEV (reference sequence). V was pared by 6 bases and J by 0 bases, with 15 bases between. The CDR3 sequence is 16 residues long. The CDR3 loop reads CASSSMGYSSYNEQFF. The CDR3 bases are TGTGCCAGCAGCTCCATGGGCTATAGCTCCTACAATGAGCAGTTCTTC.

The rearrangement links TRBV12-3 or TRBV12-4 to TRBJ1-1; D gene unclear. Trimming left V 3 bases short and J 2 bases short, with 7 bases between. The CDR3 has 13 amino acids. The CDR3 reads CASSFRTNTEAFF. As DNA, the CDR3 is TGTGCCAGCAGTTTTAGAACCAACACTGAAGCTTTCTTT.

V and J are TRBV27 and TRBJ2-2; 12 nucleotides match TRBD1. From germline, CDR1 is MNHEY and CDR2 SMNVEV (reference sequence). The CDR3 is made up of 16 amino acids. Trimming at V came to 5 bases and at J to 8 bases, leaving 9 bases not matched to a gene. CDR3 nucleotide sequence: TGTGCCAGCAGTCACTCCGGGACAGGGGGCAGGGGGGAGCTGTTTTTT. It is translated as CASSHSGTGGRGELFF.

This chain connects TRBV29-1 to TRBJ1-2, with 10 bases aligning to TRBD1. The germline gives CDR1 SQVTM, CDR2 ANQGSEA. This CDR3 is 13 amino acids long. V lost 3 bases and J lost 9; bases outside the gene matches: 7. The CDR3 nucleotides are TGCAGCGTTGACCGACAGGGGGCTATTAGCTACACCTTC. Residues: CSVDRQGAISYTF.

The chain has TRBV7-2 and TRBJ2-3; D may be TRBD1 (7 bases). Trimming took 7 bases from V and 3 from J, leaving 17 bases between them. Germline CDR1 is SGHTA and CDR2 is FQGNSA. This CDR3 has 15 residues. For the CDR3, the DNA is TGTGCCAGCATCGCGGGACAGTACGTAACAGATACGCAGTATTTT. Residues: CASIAGQYVTDTQYF.

The chain joins TRBV7-2 to TRBJ2-3, with D possibly matching TRBD2 (6 bases). Per germline, CDR1 SGHTA and CDR2 FQGNSA. The CDR3 extends over 15 amino acids. The V end lost 5 bases, the J end lost 0 bases, and 12 bases lay between the germline ends. Written as DNA, the CDR3 is TGTGCCAGCAGCCTGGACTACTCCAGCACAGATACGCAGTATTTT. Its translation is CASSLDYSSTDTQYF.

This chain connects TRBV5-1 to TRBJ2-2; D is uncertain. Germline V gene lookup returns CDR1 SGHRS and CDR2 YFSETQ. Trimming cost V 2 bases and J 3 bases, with 11 bases left between them. The CDR3 length is 15 residues. This CDR3 reads CASSFGRLDTGELFF. For the CDR3, the DNA is TGCGCCAGCAGCTTTGGCAGGTTGGACACCGGGGAGCTGTTTTTT.

This sequence joins TRBV5-6 and TRBJ1-6, with TRBD1 matching over 8 bases. V shed 6 bases and J 0 bases; nucleotides not matched to a gene: 5. Germline V gene sequence: CDR1 SGHDT, CDR2 YYEEEE. This CDR3 is built from 16 residues. CDR3 sequence (DNA): TGTGCCAGCACAACACAGGGGGTCTCCTATAATTCACCCCTCCACTTT. Its translation is CASTTQGVSYNSPLHF. The complete variable domain, with remaining parts taken from reference TRBV5-6 and TRBJ1-6, reads DAGVTQSPTHLIKTRGQQVTLRCSPKSGHDTVSWYQQALGQGPQFIFQYYEEEERQRGNFPDRFSGHQFPNYSSELNVNALLLGDSALYLCASTTQGVSYNSPLHFGNGTRLTVT.

V and J are TRBV19 and TRBJ1-1; 10 positions match TRBD1. V gave up 1 base and J gave up 4 bases; unmatched junction bases: 12. The CDR3 has 18 amino acids. CDR1 and CDR2 (germline): LNHDA, SQIVND (reference sequence). In DNA form, the CDR3 reads TGTGCCAGTAGTATAGTCCTTATTCGGACAGGGGGGATCACTGAAGCTTTCTTT. This sequence encodes CASSIVLIRTGGITEAFF.

This sequence joins TRBV6-5 and TRBJ2-6; TRBD1 matches at 8 bases. The ends lost 4 bases at V and 0 bases at J; junction bases unmatched: 2. The germline CDR1 and CDR2 sequences are MNHEY and SVGAGI. There are 16 residues in the CDR3. The CDR3 DNA follows: TGTGCCAGCAGTTCCGACAGGGGCTCTGGGGCCAACGTCCTGACTTTC. Translated, it gives CASSSDRGSGANVLTF.